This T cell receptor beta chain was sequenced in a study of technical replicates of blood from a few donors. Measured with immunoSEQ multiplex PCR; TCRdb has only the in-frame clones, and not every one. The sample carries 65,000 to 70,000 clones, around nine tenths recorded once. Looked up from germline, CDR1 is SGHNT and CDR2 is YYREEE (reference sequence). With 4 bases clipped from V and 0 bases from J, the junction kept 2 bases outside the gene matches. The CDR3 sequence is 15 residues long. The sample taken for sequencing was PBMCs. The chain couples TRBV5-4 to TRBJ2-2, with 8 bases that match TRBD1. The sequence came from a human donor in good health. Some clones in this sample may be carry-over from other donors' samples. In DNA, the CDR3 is TGTGCCAGCAGCAGGGGACAGGCGAACACCGGGGAGCTGTTTTTT. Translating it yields CASSRGQANTGELFF.